The entry below gives a single T cell receptor (beta chain) sequence along with its context. Its matching antigen is unknown. The source of the sample is a study of cytomegalovirus exposure and HLA in healthy donors. For the study at large: The Caucasian-associated ancestry cluster held less than 85% of approximately 400 genotyped donors.

The CDR3 consists of 16 residues. Germline-derived CDR1 and CDR2 are SGDLS and YYNGEE. V lost 4 bases and J 5 bases, leaving 22 bases between the germline ends. A multiplex PCR was run with 60 Vbeta primers and 13 Jbeta primers. Profiled with immunoSEQ multiplex PCR; TCRdb holds only in-frame clones, not every one. The table has more than 150,000 clones, roughly 87% seen once; the top ten hold around 0.21%. General observations from the study: Most CMV-associated TCR beta chains appeared HLA-restricted in a later analysis. CMV antigen specificity of a few CMV-associated chains was confirmed in vitro.

The chain recombines TRBV9 with TRBJ2-7, with D possibly TRBD1 on 6 matching bases. Material for sequencing was PBMCs. The TCR comes from a girl under three years old in good health and CMV-seronegative. The CDR3 DNA is TGTGCCAGCAGCCCTGGGGTGACAGGCCATTTCGACGAGCAGTACTTC. It is translated as CASSPGVTGHFDEQYF.